These 21 T cell receptor beta chains share one sample of origin, sequenced in a study of cytomegalovirus exposure and HLA in healthy donors. The PCR was carried out with 60 Vbeta primers and 13 Jbeta primers. The data were produced by immunoSEQ multiplex PCR, yet TCRdb's version contains in-frame clones alone and is incomplete. The repertoire includes some 190,000 clones, roughly 80% of them detected once, and approximately 2.6% sits in the top ten. The sequencing sample was made of PBMCs. The receptors come from a female donor in good health and CMV-seronegative.

This chain uses TRBV7-8 with TRBJ2-2, with 7 nucleotides matching TRBD2. There are 15 residues in the CDR3. Germline assignment: CDR1 SGHVS and CDR2 FQNEAQ. The V segment lost 3 bases and the J segment 8 bases; nucleotides outside the gene matches: 9. CDR3 sequence: CASSFPAGVSGELFF. The CDR3 DNA sequence: TGTGCCAGCAGCTTTCCTGCGGGGGTTTCGGGGGAGCTGTTTTTT.

The V call is TRBV5-1, the J call TRBJ2-3, with no clear D. The CDR3 runs to 15 residues. Germline V gives CDR1 SGHRS, CDR2 YFSETQ. Deletions cut 4 bases from V and 0 bases from J, with 12 bases between. CDR3 residues: CASSPLVPSTDTQYF. In DNA form, the CDR3 reads TGCGCCAGCAGCCCCCTAGTGCCTAGCACAGATACGCAGTATTTT.

This rearrangement joins TRBV29-1 to TRBJ1-4; 7 positions agree with TRBD1. The germline CDR1 and CDR2 sequences are SQVTM and ANQGSEA. The CDR3 spans 13 residues. After removal of 4 bases from V and 3 bases from J, the junction contained 2 bases not matched to a gene. CDR3 nucleotides: TGCAGCGTTGGGGACAGATCTAATGAAAAACTGTTTTTT. Translating gives CSVGDRSNEKLFF.

V is TRBV7-6 and J is TRBJ2-3; 9 bases line up with TRBD2. CDR3 length: 14 amino acids. Germline V gene sequence: CDR1 SGHVS, CDR2 FNYEAQ. Trimming removed 8 bases from V and 5 bases from J; junction bases left unmatched: 8. DNA for the CDR3: TGTGCCAGCTCCAGGGGCGGGGGGGTAGATACGCAGTATTTT. Its protein product is CASSRGGGVDTQYF.

The chain recombines TRBV18 with TRBJ1-4; TRBD1 might be the D (5 bases). Trimming stripped 6 bases from V and 5 bases from J, with 22 bases between. The CDR3 is made up of 17 amino acids. The germline V gene encodes CDR1 KGHSH and CDR2 LQKENI. The CDR3, as DNA: TGTGCCAGCTCTCCCCTGGGGCAGGCCGGGGGAAATGAAAAACTGTTTTTT. Protein sequence: CASSPLGQAGGNEKLFF.

This clone was counted between two and nine times. The gene calls are TRBV6-1 and TRBJ1-1, with a weak D call TRBD1 (5 bases). This CDR3 spans 15 amino acids. V was clipped by 0 bases and J by 5 bases, with 13 bases between them. Germline V CDR1 and CDR2: MNHNS, SASEGT. The CDR3: CASSEAGGVLTEAFF. The CDR3 region has the DNA TGTGCCAGCAGTGAAGCGGGGGGGGTTTTGACTGAAGCTTTCTTT.

Details on this clone: Other DNA sequences in the sample encode the same CDR3. The rearrangement joins TRBV6-5 to TRBJ1-2, with 8 bases lining up with TRBD1. V lost 6 bases and J lost 4; bases outside the gene matches: 4. This CDR3 has 13 amino acids. Germline CDR1 is MNHEY and CDR2 is SVGAGI. CDR3 protein: CASSRDRGYGYTF. CDR3 DNA sequence: TGTGCCAGCAGCCGCGACAGGGGCTATGGCTACACCTTC.

This rearrangement joins TRBV4-1 to TRBJ1-2, with unresolved D. Germline-derived CDR1 and CDR2 are MGHRA and YSYEKL. The CDR3 runs 14 residues. V was clipped by 2 bases and J by 4 bases, with 11 bases between them. The CDR3 spells CASSQQEKLYGYTF. The CDR3 nucleotides read TGCGCCAGCAGCCAACAAGAGAAACTCTATGGCTACACCTTC.

This chain connects TRBV4-3 to TRBJ1-2; TRBD1 is a possible D gene (5 bases). V was pared by 3 bases and J by 4 bases, with 15 bases between. The CDR3 length is 15 residues. From germline, CDR1 is LGHNA and CDR2 YSLEER. CDR3 nucleotide sequence: TGCGCCAGCAGCCAGGGTCCCAGGGAACCCTATGGCTACACCTTC. Translated: CASSQGPREPYGYTF.

This chain joins TRBV9 and TRBJ1-2; no clear D gene. There are 15 residues in the CDR3. Trimming took 2 bases from V and 7 from J, leaving 18 bases between them. Germline assignment: CDR1 SGDLS and CDR2 YYNGEE. The CDR3 coding sequence is TGTGCCAGCAGCGTTGGACTTACAGCAATCGGTGGCTACACCTTC. Translation: CASSVGLTAIGGYTF. The full variable domain, in which reference TRBV9 and TRBJ1-2 provide the parts outside the CDR3, is DSGVTQTPKHLITATGQRVTLRCSPRSGDLSVYWYQQSLDQGLQFLIQYYNGEERAKGNILERFSAQQFPDLHSELNLSSLELGDSALYFCASSVGLTAIGGYTFGSGTRLTVV.

This clone was found a few times. The CDR3 region is CASSSGRQSLEQFF. In nucleotides, the CDR3 is TGTGCCAGCAGCTCCGGGAGACAGTCGCTTGAGCAGTTCTTC. The chain recombines TRBV7-8 with TRBJ2-1; perhaps TRBD2 as D (6 bases). V was clipped by 4 bases and J by 9 bases, with 16 bases between them. CDR1 is SGHVS, CDR2 FQNEAQ, per germline. The CDR3 has 14 amino acids.

Here the CDR3 DNA reads TGTGCCAGTAGTATAGGTCAGGGGGTACTCTACGAGCAGTACTTC. It translates to CASSIGQGVLYEQYF. This sequence joins TRBV19 and TRBJ2-7; 7 nucleotides line up with TRBD1. Trimming removed 1 base from V and 3 bases from J; junction bases left unmatched: 6. Germline V gene lookup returns CDR1 LNHDA and CDR2 SQIVND (reference sequence). The CDR3 totals 15 residues. Supplemented by reference TRBV19 and TRBJ2-7, the full variable domain reads DGGITQSPKYLFRKEGQNVTLSCEQNLNHDAMYWYRQDPGQGLRLIYYSQIVNDFQKGDIAEGYSVSREKKESFPLTVTSAQKNPTAFYLCASSIGQGVLYEQYFGPGTRLTVT.

The chain uses TRBV6-5 and TRBJ1-2, with 9 bases aligning to TRBD1. The CDR3 sequence is 14 residues long. The J segment lost 4 bases and the V segment lost 5 bases, leaving 5 bases of the junction unmatched. Germline-derived CDR1 and CDR2 are MNHEY and SVGAGI. The CDR3 bases are TGTGCCAGCAGTAAGGACAGGGGATTCTATGGCTACACCTTC. It yields the protein CASSKDRGFYGYTF.

The CDR3 nucleotides read TGTGCCTGGAGAATCGGGGGGGATGGCTACACCTTC. Its translation: CAWRIGGDGYTF. V gene TRBV30 combines with J gene TRBJ1-2, with D perhaps matching TRBD1 (5 bases). From germline, CDR1 is GTSNPN and CDR2 SVGIG (reference sequence). This CDR3 comprises 12 residues. Trimming cost V 3 bases and J 6 bases, with 11 bases left between them.

V usage is TRBV5-6 and J usage is TRBJ1-4; no reliable D call. Germline CDR1 and CDR2: SGHDT and YYEEEE. The CDR3 runs to 16 residues. The ends were cut back, 1 base at V and 5 bases at J, with 15 bases in the middle. This chain's CDR3 is CASSLSSGVGNEKLFF. The CDR3 nucleotides are TGTGCCAGCAGCTTGAGTTCCGGGGTAGGAAATGAAAAACTGTTTTTT.

Notes on this clone: A junction boundary mismatches the germline segment, possibly from a read error. The V and J genes are TRBV5-8 and TRBJ2-5; 7 bases fit TRBD2. This CDR3 comprises 11 residues. CDR1 and CDR2 (germline): SGHTS, YDEGEE. This CDR3 is CASSPGTTRYF. The DNA for the CDR3 is TGTGCCAGCAGTCCCGGGACTACCCGGTACTTC.

This clone turned up a few times. The J gene is TRBJ1-6, the V gene TRBV12-2. TRBV12-2 is reported as a pseudogene. CDR3 size: 20 residues. CDR3 residues: CASRLRPRGLPSDYNSPLHF. The CDR3 bases are TGTGCAAGTCGCTTAAGGCCGCGGGGGCTCCCCTCGGATTATAATTCACCCCTCCACTTT.

This clone was recorded a few times. The chain uses TRBV19 and TRBJ1-2; D perhaps matches TRBD1 (5 bases). V was clipped by 1 base and J by 4 bases, with 7 bases between them. The CDR3 is 13 residues long. Germline CDR1 is LNHDA and CDR2 is SQIVND (reference sequence). The CDR3, as DNA: TGTGCCAGTAGTATAGGACAGCTCTATGGCTACACCTTC. It encodes CASSIGQLYGYTF.

This clone was counted between two and nine times. The chain uses TRBV2 and TRBJ1-2; 10 bases align to TRBD1. Germline CDR1 and CDR2: SNHLY and FYNNEI. The CDR3 consists of 13 residues. With V trimmed by 0 bases and J by 12 bases, 4 bases remained unmatched. CDR3 coding DNA: TGTGCCAGCAGTGAAGCACGGACAGGGGGTAACACCTTC. Encoded protein: CASSEARTGGNTF. Drawing the rest from reference TRBV2 and TRBJ1-2, the complete variable domain is EPEVTQTPSHQVTQMGQEVILRCVPISNHLYFYWYRQILGQKVEFLVSFYNNEISEKSEIFDDQFSVERPDGSNFTLKIRSTKLEDSAMYFCASSEARTGGNTFGSGTRLTVV.

The rearrangement uses TRBV9 and TRBJ2-3; 7 positions match TRBD2. The V and J ends lost 4 bases and 1 base, in that order; junction bases with no gene match: 3. This CDR3 is built from 14 residues. Germline-derived CDR1 and CDR2 are SGDLS and YYNGEE. CDR3 amino acids: CASSLGGGTDTQYF. CDR3 bases: TGTGCCAGCAGCCTGGGGGGGGGCACAGATACGCAGTATTTT.

This clone was seen a handful of times. The chain recombines TRBV28 with TRBJ2-5, with a possible D match to TRBD2 (5 bases). This CDR3 spans 14 amino acids. Germline loops: CDR1 MDHEN, CDR2 SYDVKM. V was pared by 2 bases and J by 0 bases, with 7 bases between. DNA for the CDR3: TGTGCCAGCAGTTTAGGAGGAGACCAAGAGACCCAGTACTTC. Translated, it gives CASSLGGDQETQYF.